These T cell receptor beta chains were read from a single sample in a study of T-cell reconstitution after alpha-beta-depleted transplantation in children. MiXCR was run by TCRdb on the PCR reads, yielding one entry per CDR3 protein. The sample lists 600,000 to 800,000 distinct CDR3 sequences; around 14% were seen once. The starting material was PBMCs, obtained before TCRalphabeta/CD19-depleted stem cell transplant. Source of these receptors: a girl aged 2-10 years with congenital amegakaryocytic thrombocytopenia, due to receive a stem cell transplant. Each CDR3 is given with its conserved first and last residue. The order of the fields is clone size, J gene, D gene, V gene, CDR3 DNA, CDR3 protein. D genes are given only for firm matches. Part of the rows lack a size; the others show once, few, many or a class for expanded clones.

many,TRBJ2-1,-,TRBV7-9,TGTGCCAGCAGCTTTGTGCACAGTGACAATGAGCAGTTCTTC,CASSFVHSDNEQFF
-,TRBJ2-1,TRBD2,TRBV7-6,TGTGCCAGCAGCTTTTTCCCTAGCGGGAGGAATGAGCAGTTCTTC,CASSFFPSGRNEQFF
few,TRBJ2-1,-,TRBV20-1,TGCAGTGCTAGAGTGACAGATTACAATGAGCAGTTCTTC,CSARVTDYNEQFF
many,TRBJ2-3,TRBD2,TRBV5-1,TGCGCCAGCAGCTCACTAGCGGGAGGTCCAGATACGCAGTATTTT,CASSSLAGGPDTQYF
many,TRBJ2-7,TRBD1,TRBV6-1,TGTGCCAGCAGTCGAACCGGGACAGGGGACGAGCAGTACTTC,CASSRTGTGDEQYF
many,TRBJ2-1,TRBD1,TRBV7-3,TGTGCCAGCAGCTTATTTGGTCGACAGGGCCCCTTTAATGAGCAGTTCTTC,CASSLFGRQGPFNEQFF
-,TRBJ2-7,-,TRBV20-1,TGCAGTGCTAGAGTAGCAGCCTCGTACGAGCAGTACTTC,CSARVAASYEQYF
few,TRBJ2-7,-,TRBV7-2,TGTGCCAGCAGCTGGGGACCGCGGGAGCAGTACTTC,CASSWGPREQYF
many,TRBJ1-4,-,TRBV5-1,TGCGCCGGAACCCTAACCGGACATGAAAAACTGTTTTTT,CAGTLTGHEKLFF
many,TRBJ2-5,-,TRBV7-6,TGTGCCAGCAGCTTAGGGCACTTGCGGATACAAGAGACCCAGTACTTC,CASSLGHLRIQETQYF
few,TRBJ2-1,TRBD1,TRBV20-1,TGCAGTGCTAGAGTGGGACAGGGGGCTTCCGAGCAGTTCTTC,CSARVGQGASEQFF
-,TRBJ2-1,TRBD2,TRBV18,TGTGCCAGCTCACCCACGGTAGCGGGAGGTATCAATGAGCAGTTCTTC,CASSPTVAGGINEQFF
few,TRBJ2-5,-,TRBV20-1,TGCAGTGCTGACCCCCGCGCGGTGGGAGAGACCCAGTACTTC,CSADPRAVGETQYF
many,TRBJ1-1,-,TRBV12-3/TRBV12-4,TGTGCCACCTTGATAATGAACACTGAAGCTTTCTTT,CATLIMNTEAFF
many,TRBJ1-5,-,TRBV4-1,TGCGCCAGCAGCCAAGTTAAGGATCAGCCCCAGCATTTT,CASSQVKDQPQHF
-,TRBJ2-5,-,TRBV7-2,TGTGCCAGCAGTCCCTGGGGGGCCCAAGAGACCCAGTACTTC,CASSPWGAQETQYF
-,TRBJ2-2,TRBD2,TRBV4-1,TGCGCCAGCAGCCCCAAGAGACTAGCGGGAGGGCCGAACACCGGGGAGCTGTTTTTT,CASSPKRLAGGPNTGELFF
many,TRBJ2-7,-,TRBV12-3/TRBV12-4,TGTGCCAGCAGTCCTTTTTTAACCGACTACGAGCAGTACTTC,CASSPFLTDYEQYF
many,TRBJ1-1,-,TRBV12-3/TRBV12-4,TGTGCCAGCAGCTTAACCCTCGGAGGGGTGACTGAAGCTTTCTTT,CASSLTLGGVTEAFF
many,TRBJ2-1,-,TRBV4-1,TGCGCCAGCAGCCAAGAGGCGAGACCCTCCTACAATGAGCAGTTCTTC,CASSQEARPSYNEQFF
-,TRBJ2-5,TRBD2,TRBV5-1,TGCGCCAGCGCCGAGACTAGCGGGACAGAGACCCAGTACTTC,CASAETSGTETQYF
many,TRBJ2-7,TRBD2,TRBV20-1,TGCAGTGCCCGAGGACTAGCGGCCGACGAGCAGTACTTC,CSARGLAADEQYF
many,TRBJ2-2,-,TRBV20-1,TGCAGTGCTAGAGGAGGGGCCGGGGAGCTGTTTTTT,CSARGGAGELFF
few,TRBJ2-1,-,TRBV20-1,TGCAGTGCTGAAAATACAGGTTACAATGAGCAGTTCTTC,CSAENTGYNEQFF
many,TRBJ2-7,-,TRBV20-1,TGCAGTGCTAGTTACGTCACCTACGAGCAGTACTTC,CSASYVTYEQYF
many,TRBJ2-1,-,TRBV20-1,TGCAGTGCTAGACGGACGGCCTACAATGAGCAGTTCTTC,CSARRTAYNEQFF
-,TRBJ2-1,-,TRBV28,TGTGCCAGCAAATTAGCCGGGAATGAGCAGTTCTTC,CASKLAGNEQFF
many,TRBJ2-7,-,TRBV20-1,TGCAGTGCTAGGATTGACAGGGAGGGTTCCTACGAGCAGTACTTC,CSARIDREGSYEQYF
many,TRBJ2-1,TRBD2,TRBV5-1,TGCGCCAGCAGCTCCCAGAGCGGGGCCTACAATGAGCAGTTCTTC,CASSSQSGAYNEQFF
-,TRBJ2-7,TRBD2,TRBV7-2,TGTGCCAGCAGCTTAGTCGGGGTCTTATTCGCGGGAGTAATCTACGAGCAGTACTTC,CASSLVGVLFAGVIYEQYF
-,TRBJ2-1,TRBD2,TRBV3-1,TGTGCCAGCTGTCCCGGGACTAGCGGGAGAGGGATGTACGTCAATGAGCAGTTCTTC,CASCPGTSGRGMYVNEQFF
many,TRBJ1-5,-,TRBV6-5,TGTGCCAGCAGTTACTCATCGTATCAGCCCCAGCATTTT,CASSYSSYQPQHF
few,TRBJ1-5,TRBD1,TRBV7-8,TGTGCCAGCAGCCTAGTGCCCGACAGGGGTGAAGAGAGCAATCAGCCCCAGCATTTT,CASSLVPDRGEESNQPQHF